This T cell receptor (beta chain) is from a study of long-term antiretroviral therapy in people with HIV. Study information: Some samples came about a decade before the 2015 immediate-ART recommendation, and these were the earliest. Study outcomes and limitations: Increased diversity was seen after ART, yet it remained lower than in transplant donor controls. Blood collection from about 2003 to 2017 possibly occurred under older ART regimens. Clonal populations expanded prior to ART predominated within the repertoire at all time points.

Turning to this clone: The antigen remains undetermined.

Trimming removed 4 bases from V and 6 bases from J; junction bases left unmatched: 4. Germline assignment: CDR1 SGHRS and CDR2 YFSETQ. This CDR3 has 13 residues. Survey-level resolution applied to immunoSEQ assay v3.0. Data came from immunoSEQ multiplex PCR; TCRdb stores just in-frame clones and leaves some out. The sample carries tens of thousands of clones, roughly four fifths recorded once. The J gene is TRBJ1-1, the V gene TRBV5-1; 9 bases are shared with TRBD1. Here the sequenced sample was unsorted PBMCs, taken 0.3 years after starting antiretroviral therapy. The clonotype was recovered from a young man with HIV. CDR3 in DNA: TGCGCCAGCAGCCAGGACAGGGGCTCTGAAGCTTTCTTT. It specifies CASSQDRGSEAFF.